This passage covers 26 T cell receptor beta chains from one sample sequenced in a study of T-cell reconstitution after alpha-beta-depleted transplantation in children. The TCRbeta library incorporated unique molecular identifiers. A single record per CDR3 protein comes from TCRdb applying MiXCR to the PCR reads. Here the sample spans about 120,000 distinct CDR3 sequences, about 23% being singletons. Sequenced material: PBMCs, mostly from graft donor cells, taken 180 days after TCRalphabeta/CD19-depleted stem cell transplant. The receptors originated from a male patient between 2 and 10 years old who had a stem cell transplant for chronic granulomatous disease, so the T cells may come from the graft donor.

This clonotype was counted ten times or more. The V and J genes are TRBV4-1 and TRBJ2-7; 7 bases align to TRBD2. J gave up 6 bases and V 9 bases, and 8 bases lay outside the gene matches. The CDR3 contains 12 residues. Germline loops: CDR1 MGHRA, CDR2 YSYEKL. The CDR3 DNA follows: TGCGCCAGTTCCTATGGGGGGGGCGAGCAGTACTTC. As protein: CASSYGGGEQYF.

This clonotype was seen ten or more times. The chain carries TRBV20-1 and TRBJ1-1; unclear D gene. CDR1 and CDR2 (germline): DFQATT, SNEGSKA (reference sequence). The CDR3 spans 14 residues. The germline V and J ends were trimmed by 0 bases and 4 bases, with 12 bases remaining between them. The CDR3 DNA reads TGCAGTGCTAGAGATCTACGGGAAGGCACTGAAGCTTTCTTT. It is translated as CSARDLREGTEAFF.

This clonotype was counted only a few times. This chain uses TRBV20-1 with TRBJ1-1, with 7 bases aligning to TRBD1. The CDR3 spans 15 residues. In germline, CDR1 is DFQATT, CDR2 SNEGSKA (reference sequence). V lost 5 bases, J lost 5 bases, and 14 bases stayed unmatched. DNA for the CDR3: TGCAGTGCTCCCCAAAATCACAGGGGACGTACTGAAGCTTTCTTT. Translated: CSAPQNHRGRTEAFF.

The CDR3 DNA follows: TGTGCCAGCAGCTTCGAGGGACACCTAAATCAGCCCCAGCATTTT. Protein: CASSFEGHLNQPQHF. The chain employs TRBV7-9 and TRBJ1-5; the D gene is possibly TRBD1 (6 bases). This CDR3 is 15 amino acids long. The V gene lost 3 bases and the J gene lost 4 bases, with 13 bases spanning the gap. The germline V gene encodes CDR1 SEHNR and CDR2 FQNEAQ (reference sequence).

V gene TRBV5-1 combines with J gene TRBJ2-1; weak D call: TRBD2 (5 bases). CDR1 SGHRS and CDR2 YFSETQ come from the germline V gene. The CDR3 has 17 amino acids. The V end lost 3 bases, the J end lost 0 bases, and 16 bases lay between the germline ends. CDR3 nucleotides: TGCGCCAGCAGCTCCGGACTCTCATCCAGCTCCTACAATGAGCAGTTCTTC. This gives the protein CASSSGLSSSSYNEQFF.

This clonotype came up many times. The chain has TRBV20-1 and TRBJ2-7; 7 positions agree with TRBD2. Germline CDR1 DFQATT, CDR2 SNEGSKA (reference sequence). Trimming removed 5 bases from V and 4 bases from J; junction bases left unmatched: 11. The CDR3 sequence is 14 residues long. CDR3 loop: CSASPSSGPYEQYF. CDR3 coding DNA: TGCAGTGCTTCTCCTTCTAGCGGACCTTACGAGCAGTACTTC.

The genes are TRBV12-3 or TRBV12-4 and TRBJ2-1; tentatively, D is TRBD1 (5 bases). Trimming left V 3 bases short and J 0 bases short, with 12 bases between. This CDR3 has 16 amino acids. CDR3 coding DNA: TGTGCCAGCAGTTTGGGGTGGGGCTCCTCCTACAATGAGCAGTTCTTC. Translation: CASSLGWGSSYNEQFF.

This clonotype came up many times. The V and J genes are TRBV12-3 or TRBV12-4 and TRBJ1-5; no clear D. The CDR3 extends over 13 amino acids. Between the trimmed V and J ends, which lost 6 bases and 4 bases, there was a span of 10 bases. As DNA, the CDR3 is TGTGCCAGCAGCCCGGCAACAAATCAGCCCCAGCATTTT. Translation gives CASSPATNQPQHF.

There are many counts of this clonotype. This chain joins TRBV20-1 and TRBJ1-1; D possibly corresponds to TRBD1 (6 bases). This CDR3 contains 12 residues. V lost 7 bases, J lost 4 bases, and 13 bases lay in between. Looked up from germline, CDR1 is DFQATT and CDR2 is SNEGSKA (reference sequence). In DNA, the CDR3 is TGCAGTGGAGGGGGTCTAGGCACTGAAGCTTTCTTT. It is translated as CSGGGLGTEAFF.

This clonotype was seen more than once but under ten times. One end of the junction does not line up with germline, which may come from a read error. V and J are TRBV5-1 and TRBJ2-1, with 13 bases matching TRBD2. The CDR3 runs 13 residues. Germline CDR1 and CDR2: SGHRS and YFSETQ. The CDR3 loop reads CASSSKPGLAGFF. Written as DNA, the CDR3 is TGCGCCAGCAGCTCCAAACCGGGACTAGCGGGGTTTTTC.

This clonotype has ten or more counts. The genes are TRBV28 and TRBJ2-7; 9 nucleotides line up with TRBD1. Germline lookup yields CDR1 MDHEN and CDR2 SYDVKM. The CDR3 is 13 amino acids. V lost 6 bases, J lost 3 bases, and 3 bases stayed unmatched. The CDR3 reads CASSGTGFYEQYF. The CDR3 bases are TGTGCCAGCAGCGGGACAGGGTTCTACGAGCAGTACTTC. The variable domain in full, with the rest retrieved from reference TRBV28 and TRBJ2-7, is DVKVTQSSRYLVKRTGEKVFLECVQDMDHENMFWYRQDPGLGLRLIYFSYDVKMKEKGDIPEGYSVSREKKERFSLILESASTNQTSMYLCASSGTGFYEQYFGPGTRLTVT.

CDR3 sequence: CASSVDHIQYF. The CDR3, as DNA: TGTGCCAGCAGTGTAGACCACATTCAGTACTTC. V gene TRBV25-1 combines with J gene TRBJ2-4; no reliable D call. Trimming left V 4 bases short and J 8 bases short, with 6 bases between. The germline CDR1 and CDR2 sequences are MGHDK and SYGVNS. This CDR3 spans 11 amino acids.

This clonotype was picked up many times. CDR3 residues: CSVVLVEAFF. The CDR3 nucleotides read TGCAGCGTTGTATTGGTTGAAGCTTTCTTT. The V gene is TRBV29-1, the J gene TRBJ1-1; unclear D gene. CDR1 and CDR2 from the germline V gene are SQVTM and ANQGSEA. V was shortened by 4 bases and J by 7 bases, with 7 bases between the two germline ends. There are 10 residues in the CDR3.

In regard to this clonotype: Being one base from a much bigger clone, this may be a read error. Here the CDR3 reads CSVEGRGLDTEAFF. The CDR3 region has the DNA TGCAGCGTTGAAGGAAGGGGCTTGGACACTGAAGCTTTCTTT. The chain recombines TRBV29-1 with TRBJ1-1, with a weak D call TRBD1 (5 bases). Per germline, CDR1 SQVTM and CDR2 ANQGSEA. V was clipped by 1 base and J by 3 bases, with 12 bases between them. This CDR3 has 14 amino acids.

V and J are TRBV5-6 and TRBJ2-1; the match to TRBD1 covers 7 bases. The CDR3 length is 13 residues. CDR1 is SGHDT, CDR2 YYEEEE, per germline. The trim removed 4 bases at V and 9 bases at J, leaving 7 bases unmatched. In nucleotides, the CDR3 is TGTGCCAGCAGCATCGACAGGGCTAGTGAGCAGTTCTTC. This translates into CASSIDRASEQFF.

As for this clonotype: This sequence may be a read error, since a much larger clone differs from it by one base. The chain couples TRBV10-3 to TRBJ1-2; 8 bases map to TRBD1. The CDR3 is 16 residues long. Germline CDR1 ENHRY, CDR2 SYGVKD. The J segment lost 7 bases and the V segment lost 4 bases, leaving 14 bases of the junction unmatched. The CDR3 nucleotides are TGTGCCATCAGTGGATTGGACAGGGAAAGGGACTCTGGCTACACCTTC. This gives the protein CAISGLDRERDSGYTF.

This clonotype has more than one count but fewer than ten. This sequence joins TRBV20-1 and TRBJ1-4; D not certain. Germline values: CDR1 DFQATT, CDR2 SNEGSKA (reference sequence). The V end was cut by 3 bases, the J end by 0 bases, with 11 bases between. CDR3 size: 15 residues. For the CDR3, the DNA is TGCAGTGCTAGGGAAAAACAGACAACTAATGAAAAACTGTTTTTT. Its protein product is CSAREKQTTNEKLFF.

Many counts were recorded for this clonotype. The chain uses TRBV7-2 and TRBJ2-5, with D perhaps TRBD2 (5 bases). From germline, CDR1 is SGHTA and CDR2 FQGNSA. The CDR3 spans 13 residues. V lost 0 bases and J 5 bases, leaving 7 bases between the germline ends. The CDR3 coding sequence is TGTGCCAGCAGCTTAGCAACTAGGGAGACCCAGTACTTC. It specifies CASSLATRETQYF.

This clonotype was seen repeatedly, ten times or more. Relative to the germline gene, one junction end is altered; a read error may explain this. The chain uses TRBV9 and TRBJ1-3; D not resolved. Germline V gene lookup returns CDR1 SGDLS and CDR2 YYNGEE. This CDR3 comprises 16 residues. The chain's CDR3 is CASRVEETAEGNTIYF. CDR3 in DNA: TGTGCCAGCAGGGTAGAGGAGACTGCGGAGGGAAACACCATATATTTT.

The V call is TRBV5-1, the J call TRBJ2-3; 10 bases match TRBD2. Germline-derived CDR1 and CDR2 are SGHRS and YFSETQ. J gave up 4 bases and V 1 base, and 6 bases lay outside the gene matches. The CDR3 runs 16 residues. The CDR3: CASSLSLAGVADTQYF. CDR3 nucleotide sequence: TGCGCCAGCAGCTTGTCTCTAGCGGGAGTGGCAGATACGCAGTATTTT.

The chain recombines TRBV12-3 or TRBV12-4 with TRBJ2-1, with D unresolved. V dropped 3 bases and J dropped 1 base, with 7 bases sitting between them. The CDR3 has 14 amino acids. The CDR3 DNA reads TGTGCCAGCAGTTTTCAGAAATCCTACAATGAGCAGTTCTTC. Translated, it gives CASSFQKSYNEQFF.

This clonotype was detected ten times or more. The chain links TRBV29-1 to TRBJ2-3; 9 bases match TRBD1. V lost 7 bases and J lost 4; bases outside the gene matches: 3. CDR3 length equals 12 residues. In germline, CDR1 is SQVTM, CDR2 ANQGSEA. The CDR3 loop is CSGDREADTQYF. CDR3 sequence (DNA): TGCAGCGGGGACAGGGAGGCAGATACGCAGTATTTT.

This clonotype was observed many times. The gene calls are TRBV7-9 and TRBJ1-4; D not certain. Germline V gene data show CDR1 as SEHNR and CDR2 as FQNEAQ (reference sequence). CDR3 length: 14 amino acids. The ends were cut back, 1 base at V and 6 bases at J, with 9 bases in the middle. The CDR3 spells CASSLGVTDEKLFF. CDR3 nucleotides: TGTGCCAGCAGCTTAGGAGTCACGGATGAAAAACTGTTTTTT.

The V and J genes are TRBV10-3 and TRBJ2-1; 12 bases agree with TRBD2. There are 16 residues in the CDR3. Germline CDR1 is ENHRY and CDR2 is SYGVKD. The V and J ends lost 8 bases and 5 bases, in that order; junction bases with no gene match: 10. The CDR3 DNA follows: TGTGCCATCCAATCGCCCCTAGCGGGAGGGAACAATGAGCAGTTCTTC. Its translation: CAIQSPLAGGNNEQFF.

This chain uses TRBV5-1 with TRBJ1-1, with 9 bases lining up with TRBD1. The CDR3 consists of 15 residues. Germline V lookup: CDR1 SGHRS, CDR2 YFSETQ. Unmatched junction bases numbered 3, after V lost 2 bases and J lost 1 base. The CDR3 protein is CASSLTGGGNTEAFF. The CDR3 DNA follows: TGCGCCAGCAGCTTAACAGGGGGCGGGAACACTGAAGCTTTCTTT. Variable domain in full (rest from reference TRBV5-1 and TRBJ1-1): KAGVTQTPRYLIKTRGQQVTLSCSPISGHRSVSWYQQTPGQGLQFLFEYFSETQRNKGNFPGRFSGRQFSNSRSEMNVSTLELGDSALYLCASSLTGGGNTEAFFGQGTRLTVV.

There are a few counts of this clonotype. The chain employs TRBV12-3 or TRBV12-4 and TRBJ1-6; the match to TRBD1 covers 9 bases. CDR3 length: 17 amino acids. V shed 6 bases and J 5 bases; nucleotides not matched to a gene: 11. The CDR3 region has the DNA TGTGCCAGCAGCCTATACTCGTGGGACAGGGATAATTCACCCCTCCACTTT. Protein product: CASSLYSWDRDNSPLHF.